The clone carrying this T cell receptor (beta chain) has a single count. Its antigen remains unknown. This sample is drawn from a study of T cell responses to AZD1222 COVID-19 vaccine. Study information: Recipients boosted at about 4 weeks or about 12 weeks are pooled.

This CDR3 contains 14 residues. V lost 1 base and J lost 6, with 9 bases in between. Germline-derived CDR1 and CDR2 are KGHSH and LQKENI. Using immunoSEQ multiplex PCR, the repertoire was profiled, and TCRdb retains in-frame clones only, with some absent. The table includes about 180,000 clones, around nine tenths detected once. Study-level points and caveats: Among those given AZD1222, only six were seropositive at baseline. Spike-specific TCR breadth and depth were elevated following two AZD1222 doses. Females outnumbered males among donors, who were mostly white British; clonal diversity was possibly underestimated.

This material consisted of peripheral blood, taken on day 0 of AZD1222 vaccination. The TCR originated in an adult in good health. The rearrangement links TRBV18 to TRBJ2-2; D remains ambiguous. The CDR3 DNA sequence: TGTGCCAGCTCACCACGGCCAGCATCCGGGGAGCTGTTTTTT. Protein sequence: CASSPRPASGELFF.